This TCR beta chain was sequenced in a study of CD8 T cells in Susac syndrome. Reverse transcription used about 0.5 to 1 ug RNA and random hexamers. The immunoSEQ assay covered 54 Vbeta and 13 Jbeta segments for CDR3. MiXCR, applied by TCRdb to the immunoSEQ multiplex PCR reads, yields one record per CDR3 protein. This table holds under 200,000 distinct CDR3 sequences, approximately 95% found once. The CDR3 has 12 amino acids. Germline CDR1 DFQATT, CDR2 SNEGSKA (reference sequence). V lost 2 bases and J lost 6, with 11 bases in between. TCR beta was sequenced from blood CD8+ and CD4+ T cells. Sequencing input: CD4+ T cells from PBMCs. The J gene is TRBJ2-7, the V gene TRBV20-1; D is uncertain. This TCR was sampled from a human donor with Susac syndrome. The CDR3 bases are TGCAGTGCTAGAAAAGGTTTCGGCGAGCAGTACTTC. Its translation is CSARKGFGEQYF.